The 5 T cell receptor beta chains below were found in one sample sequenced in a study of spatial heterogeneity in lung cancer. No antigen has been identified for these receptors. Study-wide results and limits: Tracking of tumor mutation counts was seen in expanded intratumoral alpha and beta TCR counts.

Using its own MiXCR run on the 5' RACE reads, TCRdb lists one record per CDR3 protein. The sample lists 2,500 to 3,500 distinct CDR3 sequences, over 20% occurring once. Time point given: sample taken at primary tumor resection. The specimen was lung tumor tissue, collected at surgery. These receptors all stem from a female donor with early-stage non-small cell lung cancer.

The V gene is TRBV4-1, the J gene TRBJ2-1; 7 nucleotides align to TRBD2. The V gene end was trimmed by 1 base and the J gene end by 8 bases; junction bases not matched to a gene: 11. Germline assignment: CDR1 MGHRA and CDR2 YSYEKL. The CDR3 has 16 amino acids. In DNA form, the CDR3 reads TGCGCCAGCAGCCAAGGGGGAGGGGCAGTCGGCGATGAGCAGTTCTTC. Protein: CASSQGGGAVGDEQFF.

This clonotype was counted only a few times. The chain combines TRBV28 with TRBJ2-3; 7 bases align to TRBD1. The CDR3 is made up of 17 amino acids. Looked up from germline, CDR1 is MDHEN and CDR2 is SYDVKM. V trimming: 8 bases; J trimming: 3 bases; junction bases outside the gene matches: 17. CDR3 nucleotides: TGTGCCAGCTTCGACCCTCCGGGACAGAGAACTACAGATACGCAGTATTTT. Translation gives CASFDPPGQRTTDTQYF. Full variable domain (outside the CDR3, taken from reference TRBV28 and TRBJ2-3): DVKVTQSSRYLVKRTGEKVFLECVQDMDHENMFWYRQDPGLGLRLIYFSYDVKMKEKGDIPEGYSVSREKKERFSLILESASTNQTSMYLCASFDPPGQRTTDTQYFGPGTRLTVL.

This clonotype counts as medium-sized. The CDR3 DNA is TGTGCCAGCAGCTTAGATTTTTCGGGGTCCTCCTACGAGCAGTACTTC. It is translated as CASSLDFSGSSYEQYF. This chain links TRBV7-2 with TRBJ2-7, with D tentatively TRBD2 (5 bases). The germline gives CDR1 SGHTA, CDR2 FQGNSA. Trimming took off 1 base at V and 0 bases at J, with 13 bases between the two ends. The CDR3 has 16 residues.

CDR3 protein: CASRGLAGPAAGELFF. DNA for the CDR3: TGTGCCAGCCGGGGACTAGCGGGACCGGCAGCCGGGGAGCTGTTTTTT. The V and J genes are TRBV2 and TRBJ2-2; 13 positions agree with TRBD2. The trim removed 8 bases at V and 6 bases at J, leaving 9 bases unmatched. CDR3 length equals 16 residues. Germline lookup yields CDR1 SNHLY and CDR2 FYNNEI.

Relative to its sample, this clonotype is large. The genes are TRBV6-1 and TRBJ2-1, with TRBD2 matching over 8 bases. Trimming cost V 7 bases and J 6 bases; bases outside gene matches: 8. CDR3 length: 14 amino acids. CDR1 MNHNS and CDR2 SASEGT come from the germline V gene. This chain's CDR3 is CASTDSGTSNEQFF. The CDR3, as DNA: TGTGCCAGCACCGATTCTGGGACTAGCAATGAGCAGTTCTTC.